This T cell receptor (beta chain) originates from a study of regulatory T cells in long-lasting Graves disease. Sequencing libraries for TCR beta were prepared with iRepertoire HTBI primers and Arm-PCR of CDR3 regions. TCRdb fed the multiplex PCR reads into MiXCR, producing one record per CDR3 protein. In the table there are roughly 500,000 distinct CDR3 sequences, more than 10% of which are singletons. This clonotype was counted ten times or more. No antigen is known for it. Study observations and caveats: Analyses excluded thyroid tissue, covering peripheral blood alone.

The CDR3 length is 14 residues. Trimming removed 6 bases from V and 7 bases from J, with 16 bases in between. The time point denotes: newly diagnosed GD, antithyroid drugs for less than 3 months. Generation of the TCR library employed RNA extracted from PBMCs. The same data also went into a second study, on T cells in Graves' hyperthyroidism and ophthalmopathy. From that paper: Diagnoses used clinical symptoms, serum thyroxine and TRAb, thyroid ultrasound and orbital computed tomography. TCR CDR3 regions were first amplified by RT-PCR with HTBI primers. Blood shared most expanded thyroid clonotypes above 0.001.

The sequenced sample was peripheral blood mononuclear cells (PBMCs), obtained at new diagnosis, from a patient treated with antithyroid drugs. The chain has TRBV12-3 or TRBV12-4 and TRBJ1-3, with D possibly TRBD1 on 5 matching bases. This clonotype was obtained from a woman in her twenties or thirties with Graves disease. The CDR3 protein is CASRGTGWDNTIYF. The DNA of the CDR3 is TGTGCCAGCAGGGGGACCGGATGGGACAACACCATATATTTT.